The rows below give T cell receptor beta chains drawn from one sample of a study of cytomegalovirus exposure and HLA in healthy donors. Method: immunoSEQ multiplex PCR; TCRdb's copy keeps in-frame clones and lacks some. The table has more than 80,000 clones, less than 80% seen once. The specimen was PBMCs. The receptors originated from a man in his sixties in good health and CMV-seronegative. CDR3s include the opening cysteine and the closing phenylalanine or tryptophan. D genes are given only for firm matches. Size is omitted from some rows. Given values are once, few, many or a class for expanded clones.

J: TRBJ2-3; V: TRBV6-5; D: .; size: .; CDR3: CASSPSRDTDTQYF; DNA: TGTGCCAGCAGTCCCTCCAGGGACACAGATACGCAGTATTTT
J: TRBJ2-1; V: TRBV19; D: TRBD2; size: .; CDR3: CASSIGRGGRQGEQFF; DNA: TGTGCCAGTAGTATAGGTCGGGGGGGGCGACAAGGTGAGCAGTTCTTC
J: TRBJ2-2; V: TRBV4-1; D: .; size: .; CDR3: CASSQGQSPGELFF; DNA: TGCGCCAGCAGCCAAGGACAGTCCCCCGGGGAGCTGTTTTTT
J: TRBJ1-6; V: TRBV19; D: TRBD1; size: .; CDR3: CASRGGSRDRDSPLHF; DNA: TGTGCCAGTAGGGGGGGGAGTCGGGACAGGGATTCACCCCTCCACTTT
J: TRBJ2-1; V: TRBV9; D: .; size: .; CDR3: CASSVEGYEQFF; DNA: TGTGCCAGCAGCGTAGAGGGGTATGAGCAGTTCTTC
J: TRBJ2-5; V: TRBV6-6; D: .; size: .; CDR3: CASSYGAPHQETQYF; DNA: TGTGCCAGCAGTTACGGGGCACCTCACCAAGAGACCCAGTACTTC
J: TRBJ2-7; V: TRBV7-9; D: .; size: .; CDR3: CASMGAEQYF; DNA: TGTGCCAGTATGGGGGCCGAGCAGTACTTC
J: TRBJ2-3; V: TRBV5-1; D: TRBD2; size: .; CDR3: CASSYLAGLTDTQYF; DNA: TGCGCCAGCAGCTACCTAGCGGGGTTAACAGATACGCAGTATTTT
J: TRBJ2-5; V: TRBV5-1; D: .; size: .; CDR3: CAIPLPGGRLETQYF; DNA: TGCGCCATCCCGCTACCGGGCGGGCGGTTAGAGACCCAGTACTTC
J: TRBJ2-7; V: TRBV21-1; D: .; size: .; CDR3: CASSKIIQGASVEQYF; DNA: TGTGCCAGCAGCAAAATTATACAGGGGGCAAGCGTCGAGCAGTACTTC
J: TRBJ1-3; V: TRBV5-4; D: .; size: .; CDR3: CASSLVQHGNTIYF; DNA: TGTGCCAGCAGCTTGGTACAACATGGAAACACCATATATTTT
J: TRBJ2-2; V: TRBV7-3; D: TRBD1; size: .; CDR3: CASSLKPQGIGELFF; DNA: TGTGCCAGCAGCTTAAAGCCACAGGGGATCGGGGAGCTGTTTTTT
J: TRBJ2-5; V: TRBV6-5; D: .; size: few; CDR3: CASSGTTQETQYF; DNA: TGTGCCAGCAGTGGGACAACCCAAGAGACCCAGTACTTC
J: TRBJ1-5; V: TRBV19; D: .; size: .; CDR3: CASTLRAGGNQPQHF; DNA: TGTGCCAGTACCCTGAGGGCAGGGGGCAATCAGCCCCAGCATTTT
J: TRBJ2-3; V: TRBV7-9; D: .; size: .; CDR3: CASSLIRGSTDTQYF; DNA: TGTGCCAGCAGCCTCATACGAGGCAGTACAGATACGCAGTATTTT
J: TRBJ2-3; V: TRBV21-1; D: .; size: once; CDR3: CASSKGGRGGDTQYF; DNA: TGTGCCAGCAGCAAGGGGGGTAGGGGAGGGGATACGCAGTATTTT
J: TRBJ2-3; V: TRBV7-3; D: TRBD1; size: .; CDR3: CASSTTGADTQYF; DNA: TGTGCCAGCAGCACTACAGGGGCAGATACGCAGTATTTT
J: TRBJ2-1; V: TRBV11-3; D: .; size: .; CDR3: CASSPPWSGEQFF; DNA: TGTGCCAGCAGCCCTCCGTGGTCGGGGGAGCAGTTCTTC
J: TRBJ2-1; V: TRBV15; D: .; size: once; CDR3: CATSRGPGGYNEQLF; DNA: TGTGCCACCAGCAGAGGGCCAGGGGGGTACAATGAGCAGCTCTTC
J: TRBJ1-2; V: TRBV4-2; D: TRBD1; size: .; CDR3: CASSQGTGLPGYTF; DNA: TGTGCCAGCAGCCAAGGGACAGGGTTGCCTGGCTACACCTTC
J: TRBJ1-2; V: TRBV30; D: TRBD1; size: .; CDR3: CAWDRANYGYTF; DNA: TGTGCCTGGGACAGGGCTAACTATGGCTACACCTTC
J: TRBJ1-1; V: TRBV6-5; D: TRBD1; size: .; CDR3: CASSLDRGTTEAFF; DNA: TGTGCCAGCAGTTTGGACAGGGGCACCACTGAAGCTTTCTTT
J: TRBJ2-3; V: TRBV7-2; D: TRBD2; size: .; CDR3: CASSLAPVSGATDTQYF; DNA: TGTGCCAGCAGCTTAGCGCCGGTTAGCGGGGCCACAGATACGCAGTATTTT
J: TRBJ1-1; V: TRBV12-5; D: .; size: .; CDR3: CASGLIQYTEAFF; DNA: TGTGCTAGTGGTTTGATTCAGTACACTGAAGCTTTCTTT
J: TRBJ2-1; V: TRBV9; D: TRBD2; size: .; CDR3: CASSVSASGGLEQFF; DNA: TGTGCCAGCAGCGTTTCGGCTAGCGGGGGGTTGGAGCAGTTCTTC
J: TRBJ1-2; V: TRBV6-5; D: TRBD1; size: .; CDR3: CASSRQGYGYTF; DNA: TGTGCCAGCAGTAGACAGGGGTATGGCTACACCTTC
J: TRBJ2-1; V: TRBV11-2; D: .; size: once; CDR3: CASSLEGASSYNEQFF; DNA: TGTGCCAGCAGCTTAGAGGGGGCGTCCAGCTACAATGAGCAGTTCTTC
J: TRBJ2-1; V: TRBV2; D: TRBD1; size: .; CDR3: CASSDPDREGNEQFF; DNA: TGTGCCAGCAGTGATCCGGACAGGGAAGGCAATGAGCAGTTCTTC
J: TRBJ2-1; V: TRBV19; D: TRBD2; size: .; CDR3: CASSMGWEGGGQFF; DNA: TGTGCCAGTAGCATGGGGTGGGAGGGAGGTGGGCAGTTCTTC
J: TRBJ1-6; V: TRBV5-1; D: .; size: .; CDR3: CASCRDSQNSPLHF; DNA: TGCGCCAGCTGCCGCGACAGTCAAAATTCACCCCTCCACTTT
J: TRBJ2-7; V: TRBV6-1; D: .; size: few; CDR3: CASSHRQVGLGEQYF; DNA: TGTGCCAGCAGCCATAGACAAGTGGGACTGGGGGAGCAGTACTTC
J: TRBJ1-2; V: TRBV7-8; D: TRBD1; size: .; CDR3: CASSLRDRGLGYGYTF; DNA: TGTGCCAGCAGCTTACGGGACAGGGGGCTTGGCTATGGCTACACCTTC
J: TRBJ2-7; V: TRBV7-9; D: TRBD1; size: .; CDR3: CASSSGRTGSSYEQYF; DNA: TGTGCCAGCAGTTCTGGGCGGACAGGGAGCTCCTACGAGCAGTACTTC
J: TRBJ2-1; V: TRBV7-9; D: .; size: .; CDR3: CASSLTGNEQFF; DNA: TGTGCCAGCAGCTTAACAGGGAATGAGCAGTTCTTC
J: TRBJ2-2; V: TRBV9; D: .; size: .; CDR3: CASSVGDRWNTGELFF; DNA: TGTGCCAGCAGCGTAGGAGACAGGTGGAACACCGGGGAGCTGTTTTTT
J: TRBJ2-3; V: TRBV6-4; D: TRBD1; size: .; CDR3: CASQRDRGSTDTQYF; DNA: TGTGCCAGTCAGAGGGACAGGGGATCCACAGATACGCAGTATTTT
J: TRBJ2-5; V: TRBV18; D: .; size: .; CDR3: CASSPNPGETQYF; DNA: TGTGCCAGCTCACCAAATCCAGGGGAGACCCAGTACTTC
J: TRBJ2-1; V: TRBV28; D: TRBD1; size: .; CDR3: CASSSVRQGHEQFF; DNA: TGTGCCAGCAGTTCGGTACGACAGGGCCATGAGCAGTTCTTC
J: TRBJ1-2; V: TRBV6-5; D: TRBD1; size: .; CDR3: CASSSWDSGGSGYTF; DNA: TGTGCCAGCAGTTCCTGGGACTCAGGGGGCAGTGGCTACACCTTC
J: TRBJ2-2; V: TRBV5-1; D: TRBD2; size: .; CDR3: CASERGGPNTGELFF; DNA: TGCGCCAGTGAGCGGGGGGGCCCAAACACCGGGGAGCTGTTTTTT
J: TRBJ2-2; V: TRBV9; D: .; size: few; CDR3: CASRGTPDPTGELFF; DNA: TGTGCCAGCAGGGGGACTCCTGATCCTACCGGGGAGCTGTTTTTT
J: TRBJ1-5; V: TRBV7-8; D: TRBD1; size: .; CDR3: CASSSRTGIDSNQPQHF; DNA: TGTGCCAGCAGCTCACGGACAGGGATAGATAGCAATCAGCCCCAGCATTTT
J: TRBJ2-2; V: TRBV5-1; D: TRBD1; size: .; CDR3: CASSLAKGTGGGTGELFF; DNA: TGCGCCAGCAGCTTGGCAAAAGGGACAGGGGGAGGAACCGGGGAGCTGTTTTTT
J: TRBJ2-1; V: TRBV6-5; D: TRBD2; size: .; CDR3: CAAAGGLREQFF; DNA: TGTGCGGCGGCGGGGGGCCTTAGGGAGCAGTTCTTC
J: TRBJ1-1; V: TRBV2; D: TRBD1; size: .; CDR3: CASKYRGRNTEAFF; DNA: TGTGCCAGCAAATACAGGGGGAGGAACACTGAAGCTTTCTTT
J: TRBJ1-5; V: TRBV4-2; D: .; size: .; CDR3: CASSQAGGINQPQHF; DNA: TGTGCCAGCAGCCAAGCTGGGGGGATAAATCAGCCCCAGCATTTT
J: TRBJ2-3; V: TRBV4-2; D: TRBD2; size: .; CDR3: CASSQALAGVSTDTQYF; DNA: TGTGCCAGCAGCCAAGCACTAGCGGGGGTAAGCACAGATACGCAGTATTTT
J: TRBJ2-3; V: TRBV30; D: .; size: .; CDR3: CAWSLTDTQYF; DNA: TGTGCCTGGAGTTTAACAGATACGCAGTATTTT
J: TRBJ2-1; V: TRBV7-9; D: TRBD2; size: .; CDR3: CASSPMGGKEQFF; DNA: TGTGCCAGCAGCCCCATGGGGGGGAAGGAGCAGTTCTTC
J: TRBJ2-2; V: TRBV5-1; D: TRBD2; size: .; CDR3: CASSLSLAGGELFF; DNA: TGCGCCAGCAGCTTGAGTCTAGCGGGCGGGGAGCTGTTTTTT
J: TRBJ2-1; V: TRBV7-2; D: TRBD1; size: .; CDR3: CASSTVGGTGGNEQFF; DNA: TGTGCCAGCAGCACTGTTGGGGGAACAGGGGGCAATGAGCAGTTCTTC
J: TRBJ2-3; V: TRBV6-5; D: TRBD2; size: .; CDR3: CASSYSPSGGTDTQYF; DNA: TGTGCCAGCAGTTACTCGCCTAGCGGGGGGACAGATACGCAGTATTTT
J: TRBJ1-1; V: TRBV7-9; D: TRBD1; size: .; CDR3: CASSHRQGLMNTEAFF; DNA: TGTGCCAGCAGCCACAGACAGGGCTTAATGAACACTGAAGCTTTCTTT
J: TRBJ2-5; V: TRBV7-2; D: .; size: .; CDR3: CASSFIPRGTPLWQETQYF; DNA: TGTGCCAGCAGCTTCATACCGCGGGGGACACCCCTGTGGCAAGAGACCCAGTACTTC
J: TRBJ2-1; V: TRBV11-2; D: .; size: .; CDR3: CASRSRYNEQFF; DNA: TGTGCCAGCAGATCCCGCTACAATGAGCAGTTCTTC
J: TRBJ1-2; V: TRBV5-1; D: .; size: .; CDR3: CASSLAAGSKYGYTF; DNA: TGCGCCAGCAGCTTGGCCGCGGGGTCGAAATATGGCTACACCTTC
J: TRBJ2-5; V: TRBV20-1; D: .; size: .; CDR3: CSAERETQYF; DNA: TGCAGTGCCGAGAGGGAGACCCAGTACTTC
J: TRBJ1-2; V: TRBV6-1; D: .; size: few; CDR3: CASSESGVIWPNYGYTF; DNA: TGTGCCAGCAGTGAATCGGGGGTCATTTGGCCTAACTATGGCTACACCTTC
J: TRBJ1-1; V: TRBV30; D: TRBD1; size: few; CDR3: CAWSVGQLNTEAFF; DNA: TGTGCCTGGAGCGTGGGACAGCTGAACACTGAAGCTTTCTTT